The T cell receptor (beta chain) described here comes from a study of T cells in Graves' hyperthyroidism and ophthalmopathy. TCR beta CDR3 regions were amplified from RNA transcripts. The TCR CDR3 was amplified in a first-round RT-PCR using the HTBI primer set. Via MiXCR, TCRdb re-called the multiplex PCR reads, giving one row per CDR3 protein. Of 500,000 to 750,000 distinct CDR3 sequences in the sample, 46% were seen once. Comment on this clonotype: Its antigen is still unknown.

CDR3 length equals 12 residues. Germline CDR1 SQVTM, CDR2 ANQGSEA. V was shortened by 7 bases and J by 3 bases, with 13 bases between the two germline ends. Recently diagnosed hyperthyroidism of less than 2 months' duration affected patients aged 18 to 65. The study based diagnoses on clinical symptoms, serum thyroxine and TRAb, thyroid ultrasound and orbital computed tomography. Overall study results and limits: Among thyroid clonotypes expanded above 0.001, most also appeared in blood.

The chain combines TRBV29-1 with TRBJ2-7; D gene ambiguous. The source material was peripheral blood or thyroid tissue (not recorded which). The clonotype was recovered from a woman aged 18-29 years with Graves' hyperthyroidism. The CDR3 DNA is TGCAGCGCCAGCAGCCAAGACTACGAGCAGTACTTC. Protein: CSASSQDYEQYF.